The rows below give T cell receptor beta chains drawn from one sample of a study of cytomegalovirus exposure and HLA in healthy donors. This table comes from immunoSEQ multiplex PCR, and its TCRdb copy is limited to in-frame clones, with some not included. The sample records 150,000 to 200,000 clones, 81% being singletons. Sequenced input: PBMCs. The receptors stem from a young man in good health and CMV-seronegative. The CDR3 runs from the conserved cysteine through the conserved F or W. D genes are given only for firm matches. Size is stated for part of the rows, as once, few or many counts, or as a class when the clone is expanded.

D gene | J gene | V gene | clone size | CDR3 protein | CDR3 DNA
TRBD1 | TRBJ2-7 | TRBV4-3 | . | CASSPRRQGNYEQYF | TGCGCCAGCAGCCCCCGTAGACAGGGGAACTACGAGCAGTACTTC
TRBD1 | TRBJ1-2 | TRBV5-3 | . | CARSLGGGIRGHGVEGYTF | TGTGCCAGAAGCTTAGGAGGGGGCATTAGGGGTCACGGGGTCGAGGGCTACACCTTC
. | TRBJ2-6 | TRBV5-1 | . | CASSLRSGANVLTF | TGCGCCAGCAGCTTGCGTTCTGGGGCCAACGTCCTGACTTTC
TRBD1 | TRBJ1-4 | TRBV25-1 | . | CASSEFRTGGSSDEKLFF | TGTGCCAGCAGTGAATTTAGAACAGGGGGATCTAGTGATGAAAAACTGTTTTTT
. | TRBJ2-1 | TRBV25-1 | . | CASSEGRYNEQFF | TGTGCCAGCAGTGAAGGTCGGTACAATGAGCAGTTCTTC
TRBD2 | TRBJ2-7 | TRBV4-1 | . | CASSQAPGGSNEQYF | TGCGCCAGCAGCCAAGCCCCGGGAGGGTCGAACGAGCAGTACTTC
TRBD2 | TRBJ2-1 | TRBV9 | . | CASSVRAGLDNEQFF | TGTGCCAGCAGCGTAAGAGCGGGATTGGACAATGAGCAGTTCTTC
. | TRBJ2-7 | TRBV7-9 | once | CASSLGAPEQYF | TGTGCCAGCAGCTTAGGGGCTCCCGAGCAGTACTTC
. | TRBJ2-3 | TRBV9 | . | CASSVYASSTDTQYF | TGTGCCAGCAGCGTCTACGCATCTAGCACAGATACGCAGTATTTT
TRBD2 | TRBJ2-1 | TRBV4-2 | . | CASSQDPLAGGYLNEQFF | TGTGCCAGCAGCCAAGATCCCCTAGCGGGAGGGTATCTAAATGAGCAGTTCTTC
. | TRBJ1-4 | TRBV7-2 | . | CASTHPWALNEKLFF | TGTGCCAGCACCCACCCATGGGCCTTGAATGAAAAACTGTTTTTT
TRBD1 | TRBJ1-2 | TRBV10-3 | once | CAISGDRGGNYGYTF | TGTGCCATCAGTGGGGACAGGGGAGGAAACTATGGCTACACCTTC
TRBD2 | TRBJ2-1 | TRBV28 | few | CASSLRVSAGDEQFF | TGTGCCAGCAGTTTAAGGGTGTCTGCGGGAGATGAGCAGTTCTTC
. | TRBJ1-2 | TRBV6-5 | . | CASSQGQNYGYTF | TGTGCCAGCAGTCAGGGGCAAAACTATGGCTACACCTTC
. | TRBJ1-5 | TRBV4-1 | . | CASSQVARVGGGNQPQHF | TGCGCCAGCAGCCAAGTCGCGAGGGTTGGGGGGGGCAATCAGCCCCAGCATTTT
. | TRBJ2-2 | TRBV30 | few | CAWRGWGHNTGELFF | TGTGCCTGGAGGGGTTGGGGGCACAATACCGGGGAGCTGTTTTTT
TRBD1 | TRBJ2-7 | TRBV9 | . | CASSVEGTGFYEQYF | TGTGCCAGCAGCGTAGAGGGGACAGGGTTCTACGAGCAGTACTTC
. | TRBJ2-5 | TRBV5-1 | . | CASSLDPGGETQYF | TGCGCCAGCAGCTTGGATCCCGGAGGGGAGACCCAGTACTTC
. | TRBJ1-5 | TRBV19 | once | CASSPENQPQHF | TGTGCCAGTAGTCCCGAGAATCAGCCCCAGCATTTT
TRBD2 | TRBJ2-3 | TRBV6-5 | . | CASSPGTSGTDTQYF | TGTGCCAGCAGTCCCGGGACTAGCGGCACAGATACGCAGTATTTT
TRBD2 | TRBJ2-7 | TRBV5-1 | . | CASSLGSGGQAYEQYF | TGCGCCAGCAGCTTGGGCAGCGGGGGACAAGCCTACGAGCAGTACTTC
. | TRBJ2-7 | TRBV29-1 | . | CSVRVQTYEQYF | TGCAGCGTTCGGGTGCAGACCTACGAGCAGTACTTC
. | TRBJ2-2 | TRBV28 | . | CASSLLGSTLVGELFF | TGTGCCAGCAGTTTATTGGGCAGCACGTTGGTCGGGGAGCTGTTTTTT
. | TRBJ2-7 | TRBV6-5 | once | CASSFRALSSYEQYF | TGTGCCAGCAGTTTCAGGGCGCTAAGCTCCTACGAGCAGTACTTC
TRBD2 | TRBJ2-1 | TRBV5-4 | . | CASSAGLAGGSGSYNEQFF | TGTGCCAGCAGCGCGGGACTAGCGGGAGGGTCGGGATCCTACAATGAGCAGTTCTTC
TRBD1 | TRBJ2-7 | TRBV4-3 | . | CASSQGGGLYEQYF | TGCGCCAGCAGCCAAGGAGGGGGCCTCTACGAGCAGTACTTC
TRBD1 | TRBJ2-2 | TRBV19 | . | CATETPTGQGNTGELFF | TGTGCCACCGAAACCCCGACGGGACAGGGGAACACCGGGGAGCTGTTTTTT
. | TRBJ2-1 | TRBV25-1 | . | CASSDGDSGFF | TGTGCCAGCAGTGACGGGGACTCCGGATTCTTC
. | TRBJ2-1 | TRBV19 | once | CASSIRENEQFF | TGTGCCAGTAGTATAAGGGAGAATGAGCAGTTCTTC
TRBD1 | TRBJ2-1 | TRBV5-4 | . | CASSLDRGQYNEQFF | TGTGCCAGCAGCTTGGACAGGGGTCAATACAATGAGCAGTTCTTC
. | TRBJ1-1 | TRBV7-9 | . | CASSLSSGAEAFF | TGTGCCAGCAGCCTGAGCTCCGGAGCTGAAGCTTTCTTT
TRBD1 | TRBJ1-3 | TRBV28 | . | CASSSLTGIGNTIYF | TGTGCCAGCAGTTCCCTGACAGGGATTGGGAACACCATATATTTT
TRBD1 | TRBJ1-5 | TRBV4-1 | . | CASSQGTGRTYSNQPQHF | TGCGCCAGCAGCCAAGGGACAGGGAGGACCTATAGCAATCAGCCCCAGCATTTT
TRBD1 | TRBJ2-7 | TRBV6-5 | . | CASSSGDRAYYEQYF | TGTGCCAGCAGTTCTGGGGACAGGGCTTACTACGAGCAGTACTTC
TRBD2 | TRBJ2-7 | TRBV5-4 | . | CASSTIAGGQDEQYF | TGTGCCAGCAGCACCATAGCGGGGGGGCAGGACGAGCAGTACTTC
TRBD1 | TRBJ2-7 | TRBV5-4 | few | CASSLSPPGQGSYEQYF | TGTGCCAGCAGCTTATCGCCCCCGGGACAGGGGTCCTACGAGCAGTACTTC
. | TRBJ1-4 | TRBV5-6 | few | CASSHRAATNEKLFF | TGTGCCAGCAGCCACAGGGCGGCAACTAATGAAAAACTGTTTTTT
. | TRBJ2-7 | TRBV19 | . | CASTPGDLPGYEQYF | TGTGCCAGTACCCCCGGGGACTTGCCTGGGTACGAGCAGTACTTC
. | TRBJ1-4 | TRBV11-3 | once | CASSLKTTTNEKLFF | TGTGCCAGCAGCTTAAAAACAACAACTAATGAAAAACTGTTTTTT
. | TRBJ2-5 | TRBV30 | once | CAWSVLVQETQYF | TGTGCCTGGAGTGTACTAGTCCAAGAGACCCAGTACTTC
. | TRBJ1-2 | TRBV9 | . | CASSVVNREGYTF | TGTGCCAGCAGCGTAGTAAACAGGGAGGGCTACACCTTC
. | TRBJ2-5 | TRBV7-2 | . | CASSRSRVGRETQYF | TGTGCCAGCAGCCGAAGCAGGGTAGGCAGGGAGACCCAGTACTTC
. | TRBJ2-1 | TRBV12-5 | . | CASALGVGTTGTWNNEQFF | TGTGCTAGTGCCTTGGGGGTCGGAACTACCGGGACTTGGAACAATGAGCAGTTCTTC
. | TRBJ2-3 | TRBV21-1 | once | CASSATACLTDTQYF | TGTGCCAGCAGTGCGACAGCGTGCTTGACGGATACGCAGTATTTT
. | TRBJ1-2 | TRBV11-3 | . | CASSLDPGELNYGYTF | TGTGCCAGCAGCTTAGATCCGGGGGAGCTGAACTATGGCTACACCTTC
. | TRBJ1-2 | TRBV5-1 | . | CASSREGPNYGYTF | TGCGCCAGCAGCCGCGAGGGCCCTAACTATGGCTACACCTTC
. | TRBJ1-2 | TRBV14 | . | CASSQEATYGYTF | TGTGCCAGCAGCCAAGAGGCCACCTATGGCTACACCTTC
. | TRBJ2-3 | TRBV9 | few | CASSVDYLPSTDTQYF | TGTGCCAGCAGCGTAGATTACTTGCCTAGCACAGATACGCAGTATTTT
. | TRBJ2-1 | TRBV6-1 | . | CASSDSGGDYNEQFF | TGTGCCAGCAGTGACTCGGGTGGAGATTACAATGAGCAGTTCTTC
. | TRBJ2-1 | TRBV7-8 | . | CASSLRRIPGQTDNEQFF | TGTGCCAGCAGCCTCCGAAGAATCCCTGGACAGACAGACAATGAGCAGTTCTTC
. | TRBJ1-1 | TRBV11-2 | . | CASSPTVNTEAFF | TGTGCCAGCAGCCCGACAGTGAACACTGAAGCTTTCTTT